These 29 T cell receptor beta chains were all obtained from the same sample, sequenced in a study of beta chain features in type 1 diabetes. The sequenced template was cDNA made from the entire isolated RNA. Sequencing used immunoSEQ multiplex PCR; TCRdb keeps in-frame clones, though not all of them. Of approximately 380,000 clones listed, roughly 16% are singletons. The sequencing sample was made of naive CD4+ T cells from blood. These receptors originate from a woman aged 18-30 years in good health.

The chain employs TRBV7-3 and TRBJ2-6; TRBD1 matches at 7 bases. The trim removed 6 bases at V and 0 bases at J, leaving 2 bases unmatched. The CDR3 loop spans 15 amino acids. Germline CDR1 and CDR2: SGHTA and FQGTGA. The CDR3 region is CASRTGSSGANVLTF. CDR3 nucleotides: TGTGCCAGCAGGACAGGGAGCTCTGGGGCCAACGTCCTGACTTTC.

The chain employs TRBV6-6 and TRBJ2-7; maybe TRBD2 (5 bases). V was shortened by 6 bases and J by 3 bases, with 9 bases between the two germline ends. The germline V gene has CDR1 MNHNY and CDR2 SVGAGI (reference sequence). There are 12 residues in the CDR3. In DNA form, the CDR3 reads TGTGCCAGCAGCCCCCGGGACTACGAGCAGTACTTC. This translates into CASSPRDYEQYF.

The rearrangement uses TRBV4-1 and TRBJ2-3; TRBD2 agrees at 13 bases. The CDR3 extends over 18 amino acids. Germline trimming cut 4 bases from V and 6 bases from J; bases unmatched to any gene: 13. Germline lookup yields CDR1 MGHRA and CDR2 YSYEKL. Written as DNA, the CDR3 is TGCGCCAGCAGCCGCGGACTAGCGGGAGTCTCCACCGCGGATACGCAGTATTTT. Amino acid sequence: CASSRGLAGVSTADTQYF.

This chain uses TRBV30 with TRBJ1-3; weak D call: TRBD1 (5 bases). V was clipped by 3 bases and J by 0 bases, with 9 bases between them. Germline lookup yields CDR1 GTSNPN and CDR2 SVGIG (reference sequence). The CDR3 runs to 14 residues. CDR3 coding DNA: TGTGCCTGGAGCAAGGGGCTCTCTGGAAACACCATATATTTT. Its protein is CAWSKGLSGNTIYF.

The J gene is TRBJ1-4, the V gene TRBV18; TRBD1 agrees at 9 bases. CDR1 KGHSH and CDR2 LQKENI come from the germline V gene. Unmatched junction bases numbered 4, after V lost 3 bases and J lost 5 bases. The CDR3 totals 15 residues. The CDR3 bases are TGTGCCAGCTCACCTCCGGGACAGGGAAATGAAAAACTGTTTTTT. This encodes CASSPPGQGNEKLFF.

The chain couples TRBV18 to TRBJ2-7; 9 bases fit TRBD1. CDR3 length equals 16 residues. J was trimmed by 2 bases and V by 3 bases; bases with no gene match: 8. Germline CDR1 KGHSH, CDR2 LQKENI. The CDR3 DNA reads TGTGCCAGCTCACCGCTGCCGGGACAGGGTCCCTACGAGCAGTACTTC. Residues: CASSPLPGQGPYEQYF. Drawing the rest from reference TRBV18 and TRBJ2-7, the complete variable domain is NAGVMQNPRHLVRRRGQEARLRCSPMKGHSHVYWYRQLPEEGLKFMVYLQKENIIDESGMPKERFSAEFPKEGPSILRIQQVVRGDSAAYFCASSPLPGQGPYEQYFGPGTRLTVT.

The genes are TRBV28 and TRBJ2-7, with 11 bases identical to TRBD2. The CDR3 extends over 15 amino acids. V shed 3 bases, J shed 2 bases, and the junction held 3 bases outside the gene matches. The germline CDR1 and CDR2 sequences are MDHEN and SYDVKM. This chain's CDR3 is CASSLSTSGAYEQYF. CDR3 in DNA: TGTGCCAGCAGTTTGTCGACTAGCGGGGCCTACGAGCAGTACTTC.

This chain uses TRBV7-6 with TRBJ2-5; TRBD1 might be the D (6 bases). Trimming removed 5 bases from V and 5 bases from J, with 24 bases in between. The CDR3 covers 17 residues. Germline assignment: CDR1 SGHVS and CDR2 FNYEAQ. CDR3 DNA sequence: TGTGCCAGCAGCATCACCCCGGGACAAATTCGCTTCGAGACCCAGTACTTC. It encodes CASSITPGQIRFETQYF.

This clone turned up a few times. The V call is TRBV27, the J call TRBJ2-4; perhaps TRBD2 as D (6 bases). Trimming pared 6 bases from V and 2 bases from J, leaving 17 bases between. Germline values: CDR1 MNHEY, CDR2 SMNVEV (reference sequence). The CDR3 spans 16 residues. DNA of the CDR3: TGTGCCAGCAGCCCTGGGGACGGGGGTCCCAAAAACATTCAGTACTTC. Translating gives CASSPGDGGPKNIQYF.

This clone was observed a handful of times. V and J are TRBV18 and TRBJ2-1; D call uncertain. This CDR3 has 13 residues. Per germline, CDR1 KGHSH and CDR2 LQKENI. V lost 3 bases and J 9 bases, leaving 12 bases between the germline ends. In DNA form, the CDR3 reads TGTGCCAGCTCACCGAGCGAGATGGGTGAGCAGTTCTTC. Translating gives CASSPSEMGEQFF.

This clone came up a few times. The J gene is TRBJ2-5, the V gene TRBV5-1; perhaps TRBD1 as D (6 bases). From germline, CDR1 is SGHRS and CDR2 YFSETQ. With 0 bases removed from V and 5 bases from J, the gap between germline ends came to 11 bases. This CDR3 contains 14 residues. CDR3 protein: CASSLDRVGETQYF. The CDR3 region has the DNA TGCGCCAGCAGCTTGGACAGGGTAGGGGAGACCCAGTACTTC.

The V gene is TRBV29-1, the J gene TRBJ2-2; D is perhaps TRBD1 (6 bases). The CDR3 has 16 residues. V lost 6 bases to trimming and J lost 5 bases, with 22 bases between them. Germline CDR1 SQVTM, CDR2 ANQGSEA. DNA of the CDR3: TGCAGCGTGGTACAGGGCCAGGGGCAACCTACCGGGGAGCTGTTTTTT. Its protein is CSVVQGQGQPTGELFF.

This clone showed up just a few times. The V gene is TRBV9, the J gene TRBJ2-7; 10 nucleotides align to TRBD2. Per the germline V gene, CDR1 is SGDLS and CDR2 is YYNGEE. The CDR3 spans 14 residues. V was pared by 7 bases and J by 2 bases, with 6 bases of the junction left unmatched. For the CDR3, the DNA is TGTGCCAGCGGAAAGCGGGAGGGAGCCTACGAGCAGTACTTC. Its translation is CASGKREGAYEQYF.

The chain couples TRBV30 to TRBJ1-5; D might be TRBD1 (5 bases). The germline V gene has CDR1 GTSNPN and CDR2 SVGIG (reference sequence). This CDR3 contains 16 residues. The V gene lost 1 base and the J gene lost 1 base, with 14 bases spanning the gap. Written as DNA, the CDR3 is TGTGCCTGGAGTGCATATCAGGGATTGAGCAATCAGCCCCAGCATTTT. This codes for CAWSAYQGLSNQPQHF.

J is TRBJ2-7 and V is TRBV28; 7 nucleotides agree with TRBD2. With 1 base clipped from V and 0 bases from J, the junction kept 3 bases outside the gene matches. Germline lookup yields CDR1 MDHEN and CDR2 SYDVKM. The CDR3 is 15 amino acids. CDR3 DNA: TGTGCCAGCAGTTTATCAGGGACTAACTCCTACGAGCAGTACTTC. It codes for CASSLSGTNSYEQYF.

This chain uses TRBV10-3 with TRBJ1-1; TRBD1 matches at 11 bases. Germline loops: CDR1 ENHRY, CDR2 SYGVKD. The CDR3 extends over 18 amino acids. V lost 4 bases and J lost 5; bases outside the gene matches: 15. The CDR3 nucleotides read TGTGCCATCAGTGCGAGCTCGGGACAGGGGGACCGAGGGACTGAAGCTTTCTTT. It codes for CAISASSGQGDRGTEAFF.

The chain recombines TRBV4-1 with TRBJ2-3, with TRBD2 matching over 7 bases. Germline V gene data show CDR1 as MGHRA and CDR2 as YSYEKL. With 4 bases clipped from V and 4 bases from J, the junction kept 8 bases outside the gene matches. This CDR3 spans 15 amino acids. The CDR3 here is CASSRPGGGADTQYF. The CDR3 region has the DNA TGCGCCAGCAGCCGCCCGGGGGGAGGGGCAGATACGCAGTATTTT.

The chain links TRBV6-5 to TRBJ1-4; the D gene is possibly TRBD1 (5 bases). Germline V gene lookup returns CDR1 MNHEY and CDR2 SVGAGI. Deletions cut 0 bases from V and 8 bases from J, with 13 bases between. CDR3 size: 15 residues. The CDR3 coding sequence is TGTGCCAGCAGTTACTCGAGCGAAGGGGTCGAAAAACTGTTTTTT. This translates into CASSYSSEGVEKLFF.

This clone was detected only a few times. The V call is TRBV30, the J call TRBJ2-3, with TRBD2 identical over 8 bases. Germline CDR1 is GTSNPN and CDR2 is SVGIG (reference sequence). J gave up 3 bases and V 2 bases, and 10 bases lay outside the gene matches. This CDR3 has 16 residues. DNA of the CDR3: TGTGCCTGGAGTTTACGGGAGGGCATTTCGACAGATACGCAGTATTTT. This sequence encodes CAWSLREGISTDTQYF. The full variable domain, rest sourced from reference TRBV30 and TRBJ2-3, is SQTIHQWPATLVQPVGSPLSLECTVEGTSNPNLYWYRQAAGRGLQLLFYSVGIGQISSEVPQNLSASRPQDRQFILSSKKLLLSDSGFYLCAWSLREGISTDTQYFGPGTRLTVL.

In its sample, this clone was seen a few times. The CDR3 DNA sequence: TGTGCCAGCAGTGGAGGGGGCGTCTCTGGGGCCAACGTCCTGACTTTC. Translating gives CASSGGGVSGANVLTF. This chain uses TRBV25-1 with TRBJ2-6; 7 nucleotides line up with TRBD1. Germline trimming cut 4 bases from V and 0 bases from J; bases unmatched to any gene: 3. Germline V gene data show CDR1 as MGHDK and CDR2 as SYGVNS. The CDR3 has 16 residues.

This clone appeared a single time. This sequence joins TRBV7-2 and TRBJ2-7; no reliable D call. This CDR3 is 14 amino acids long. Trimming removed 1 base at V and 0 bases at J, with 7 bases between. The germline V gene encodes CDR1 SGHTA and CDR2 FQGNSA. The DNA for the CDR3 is TGTGCCAGCAGCTTAGACACCTTCTCCTACGAGCAGTACTTC. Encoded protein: CASSLDTFSYEQYF. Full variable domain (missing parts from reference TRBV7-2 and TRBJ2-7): GAGVSQSPSNKVTEKGKDVELRCDPISGHTALYWYRQSLGQGLEFLIYFQGNSAPDKSGLPSDRFSAERTGGSVSTLTIQRTQQEDSAVYLCASSLDTFSYEQYFGPGTRLTVT.

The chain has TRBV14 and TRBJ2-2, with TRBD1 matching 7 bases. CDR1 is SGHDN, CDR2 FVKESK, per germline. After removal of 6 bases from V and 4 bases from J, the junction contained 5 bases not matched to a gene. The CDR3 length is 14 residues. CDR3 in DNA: TGTGCCAGCAGACTTACAGGGGTCACCGGGGAGCTGTTTTTT. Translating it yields CASRLTGVTGELFF.

CDR3 in DNA: TGTGCCAGCAGCTCGGCTAGCGGGAGCAATGAGCAGTTCTTC. It is translated as CASSSASGSNEQFF. The chain links TRBV7-2 to TRBJ2-1; 10 bases map to TRBD2. Trimming took 4 bases from V and 6 from J; bases not matched to a gene: 3. Looked up from germline, CDR1 is SGHTA and CDR2 is FQGNSA. This CDR3 has 14 amino acids. Full variable domain (remainder filled in from reference TRBV7-2 and TRBJ2-1): GAGVSQSPSNKVTEKGKDVELRCDPISGHTALYWYRQSLGQGLEFLIYFQGNSAPDKSGLPSDRFSAERTGGSVSTLTIQRTQQEDSAVYLCASSSASGSNEQFFGPGTRLTVL.

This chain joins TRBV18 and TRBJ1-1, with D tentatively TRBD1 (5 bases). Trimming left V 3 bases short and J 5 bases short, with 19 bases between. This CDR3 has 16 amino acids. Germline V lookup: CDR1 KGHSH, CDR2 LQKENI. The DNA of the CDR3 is TGTGCCAGCTCACCCATAGGGGATCGGGCAGGGACTGAAGCTTTCTTT. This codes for CASSPIGDRAGTEAFF.

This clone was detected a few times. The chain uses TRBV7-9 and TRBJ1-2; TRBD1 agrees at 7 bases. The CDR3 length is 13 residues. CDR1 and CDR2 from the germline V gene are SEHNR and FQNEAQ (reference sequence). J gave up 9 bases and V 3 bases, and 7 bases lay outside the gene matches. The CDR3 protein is CASSFDRADRYTF. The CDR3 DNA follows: TGTGCCAGCAGCTTTGACAGGGCGGATCGCTACACCTTC.

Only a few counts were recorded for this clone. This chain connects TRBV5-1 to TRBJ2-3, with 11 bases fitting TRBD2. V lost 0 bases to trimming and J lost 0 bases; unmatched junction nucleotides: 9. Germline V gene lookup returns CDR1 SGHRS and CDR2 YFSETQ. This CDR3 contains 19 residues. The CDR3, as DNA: TGCGCCAGCAGCTTGGTACCCCTGACTAGCGGGATTAGCACAGATACGCAGTATTTT. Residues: CASSLVPLTSGISTDTQYF.

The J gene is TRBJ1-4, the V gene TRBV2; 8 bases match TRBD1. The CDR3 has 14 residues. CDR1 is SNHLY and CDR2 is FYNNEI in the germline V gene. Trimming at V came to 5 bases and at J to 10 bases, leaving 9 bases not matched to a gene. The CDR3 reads CASSQDRGGGKLFF. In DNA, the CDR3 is TGTGCCAGCAGTCAAGACAGGGGAGGTGGAAAACTGTTTTTT.

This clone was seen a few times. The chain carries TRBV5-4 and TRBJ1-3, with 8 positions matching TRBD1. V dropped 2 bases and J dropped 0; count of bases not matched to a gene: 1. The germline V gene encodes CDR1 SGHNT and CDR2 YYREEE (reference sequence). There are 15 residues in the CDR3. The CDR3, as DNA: TGTGCCAGCAGCTTAACAGGGGGCTCTGGAAACACCATATATTTT. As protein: CASSLTGGSGNTIYF. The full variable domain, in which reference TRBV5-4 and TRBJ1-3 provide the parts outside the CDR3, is ETGVTQSPTHLIKTRGQQVTLRCSSQSGHNTVSWYQQALGQGPQFIFQYYREEENGRGNFPPRFSGLQFPNYSSELNVNALELDDSALYLCASSLTGGSGNTIYFGEGSWLTVV.

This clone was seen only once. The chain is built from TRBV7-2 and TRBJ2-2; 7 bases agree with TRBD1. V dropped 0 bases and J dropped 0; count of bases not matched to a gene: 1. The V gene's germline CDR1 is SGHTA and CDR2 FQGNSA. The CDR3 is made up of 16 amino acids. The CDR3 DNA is TGTGCCAGCAGCTTAGCGGGGACAGCGAACACCGGGGAGCTGTTTTTT. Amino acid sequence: CASSLAGTANTGELFF. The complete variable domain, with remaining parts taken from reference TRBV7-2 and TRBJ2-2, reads GAGVSQSPSNKVTEKGKDVELRCDPISGHTALYWYRQSLGQGLEFLIYFQGNSAPDKSGLPSDRFSAERTGGSVSTLTIQRTQQEDSAVYLCASSLAGTANTGELFFGEGSRLTVL.